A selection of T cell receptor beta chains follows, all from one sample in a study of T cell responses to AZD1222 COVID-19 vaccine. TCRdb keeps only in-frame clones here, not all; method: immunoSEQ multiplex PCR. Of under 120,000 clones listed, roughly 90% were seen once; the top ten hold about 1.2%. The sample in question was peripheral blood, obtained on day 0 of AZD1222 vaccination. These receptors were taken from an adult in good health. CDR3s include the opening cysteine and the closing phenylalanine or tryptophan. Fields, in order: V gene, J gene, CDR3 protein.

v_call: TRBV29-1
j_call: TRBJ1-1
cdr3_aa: CSVSPMNTEAFF

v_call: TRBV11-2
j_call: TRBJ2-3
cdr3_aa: CASSFRGLSTDTQYF

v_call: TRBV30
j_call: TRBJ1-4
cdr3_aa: CAWTKPTGAEGATNEKLFF

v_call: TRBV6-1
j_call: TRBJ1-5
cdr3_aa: CASSEISGGGISSNQPQHF

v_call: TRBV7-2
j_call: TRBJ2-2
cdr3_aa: CASSLGAGLGTGELFF

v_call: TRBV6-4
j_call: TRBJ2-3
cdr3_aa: CASSASGGATDTQYF

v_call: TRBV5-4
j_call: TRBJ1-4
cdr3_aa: CASSYQGAANEKLFF

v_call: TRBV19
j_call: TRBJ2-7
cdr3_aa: CASSAGTGPAYEQYF

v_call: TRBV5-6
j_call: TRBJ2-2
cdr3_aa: CASSLGTGNTGELFF

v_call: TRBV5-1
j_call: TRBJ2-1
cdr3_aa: CASSLGGSEQFF

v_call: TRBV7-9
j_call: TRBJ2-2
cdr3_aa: CASSLTPGSVTGELFF

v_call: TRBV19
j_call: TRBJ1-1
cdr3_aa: CASRWESSEAFF

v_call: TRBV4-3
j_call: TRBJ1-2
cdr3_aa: CASSQEGNYGYTF

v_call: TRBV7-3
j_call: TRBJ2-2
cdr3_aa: CASSPSSSGRARGTGELFF

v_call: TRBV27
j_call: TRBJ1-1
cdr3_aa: CASSLNGNTEAFF

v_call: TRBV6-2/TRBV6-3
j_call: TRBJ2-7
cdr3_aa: CASSYSGELPYEQYF

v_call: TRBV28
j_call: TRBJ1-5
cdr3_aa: CASSQGWGGSNNQPQHF

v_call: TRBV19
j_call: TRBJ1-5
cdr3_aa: CASSIGAAGNGNQPQHF

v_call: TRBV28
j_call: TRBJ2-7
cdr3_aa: CASSTQREVYEQYF

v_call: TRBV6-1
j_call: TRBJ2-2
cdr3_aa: CASSELAGAAGGELFF

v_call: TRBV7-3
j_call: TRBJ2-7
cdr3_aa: CASSPRGGGHYEQYF

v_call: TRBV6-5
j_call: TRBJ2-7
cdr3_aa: CASSPPGIRGGEQYF

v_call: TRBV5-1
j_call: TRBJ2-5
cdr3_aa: CASSLGGSNGETQYF

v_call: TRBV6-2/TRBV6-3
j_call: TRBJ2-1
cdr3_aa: CASSYLTSGNEQFF

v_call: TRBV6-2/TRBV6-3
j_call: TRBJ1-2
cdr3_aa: CASSYSFGPDRGRLANYGYTF

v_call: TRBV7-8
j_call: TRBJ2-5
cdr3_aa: CASSLTGVGETQYF

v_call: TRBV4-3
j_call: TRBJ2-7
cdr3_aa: CASSQGDPGLEYEQYF

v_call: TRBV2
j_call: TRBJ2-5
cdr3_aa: CASTGGSEETQYF

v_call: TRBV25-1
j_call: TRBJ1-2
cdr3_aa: CASSVYQGYTF

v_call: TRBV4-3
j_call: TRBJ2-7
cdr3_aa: CASSQGTQGSYEQYF

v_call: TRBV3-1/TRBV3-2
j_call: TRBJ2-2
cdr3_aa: CASSQGSPGRGQTGELFF

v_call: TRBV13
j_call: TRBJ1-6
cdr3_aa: CASRFSGTGYNSPLHF

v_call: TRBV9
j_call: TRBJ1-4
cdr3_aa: CASSVGIGNEKLFF

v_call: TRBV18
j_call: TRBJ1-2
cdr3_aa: CASSLGQSYGYTF

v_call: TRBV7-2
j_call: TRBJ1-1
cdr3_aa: CASSLGVGGTEAFF

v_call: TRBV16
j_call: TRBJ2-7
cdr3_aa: CASSQGQVRSEQYF

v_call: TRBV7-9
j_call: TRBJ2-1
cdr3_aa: CASSPRQENEQFF

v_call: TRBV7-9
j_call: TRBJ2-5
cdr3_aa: CASSPNAGAETQYF

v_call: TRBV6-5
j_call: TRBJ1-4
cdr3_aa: CASSPRGITNEKLFF

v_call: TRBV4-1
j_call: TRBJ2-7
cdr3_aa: CASSPVLGQGGHEQYF

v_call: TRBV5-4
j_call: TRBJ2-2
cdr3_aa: CASSLERADTGELFF

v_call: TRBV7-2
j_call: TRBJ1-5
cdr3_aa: CASSWQGAFDQPQHF

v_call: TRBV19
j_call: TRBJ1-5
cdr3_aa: CASSIAGGRPQHF

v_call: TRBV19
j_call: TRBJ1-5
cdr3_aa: CASSIKSGDQPQHF